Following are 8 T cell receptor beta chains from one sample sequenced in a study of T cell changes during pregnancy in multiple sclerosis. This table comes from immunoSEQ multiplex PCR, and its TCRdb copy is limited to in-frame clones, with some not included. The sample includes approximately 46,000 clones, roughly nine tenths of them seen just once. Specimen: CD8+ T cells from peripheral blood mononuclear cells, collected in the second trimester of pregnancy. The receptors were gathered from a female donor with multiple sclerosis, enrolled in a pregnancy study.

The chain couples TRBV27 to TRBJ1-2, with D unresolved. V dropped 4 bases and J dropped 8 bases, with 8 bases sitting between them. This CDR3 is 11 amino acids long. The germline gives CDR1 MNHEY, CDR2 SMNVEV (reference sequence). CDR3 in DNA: TGTGCCAGCAGTTCCCCCCGGGGCTACACCTTC. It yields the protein CASSSPRGYTF.

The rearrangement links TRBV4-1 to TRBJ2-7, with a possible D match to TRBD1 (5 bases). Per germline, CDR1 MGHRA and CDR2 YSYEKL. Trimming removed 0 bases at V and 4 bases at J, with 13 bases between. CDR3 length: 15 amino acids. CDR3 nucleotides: TGCGCCAGCAGCCAAGAATTTCCAGGGCCGTACGAGCAGTACTTC. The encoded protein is CASSQEFPGPYEQYF.

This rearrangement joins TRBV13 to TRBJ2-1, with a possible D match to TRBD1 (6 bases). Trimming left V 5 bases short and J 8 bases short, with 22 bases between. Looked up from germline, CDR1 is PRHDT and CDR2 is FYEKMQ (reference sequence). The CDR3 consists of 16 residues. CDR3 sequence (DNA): TGTGCCAGCAGCCCCCCGCTGGGGGCTTCGCACTATGAGCAGTTCTTC. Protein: CASSPPLGASHYEQFF.

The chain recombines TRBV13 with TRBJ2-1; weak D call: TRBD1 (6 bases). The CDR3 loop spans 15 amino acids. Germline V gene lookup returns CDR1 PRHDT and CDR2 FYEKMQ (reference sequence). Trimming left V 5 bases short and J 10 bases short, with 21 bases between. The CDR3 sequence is CASSVRGSRAAEQFF. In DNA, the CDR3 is TGTGCCAGCAGCGTCAGGGGTTCCAGGGCTGCGGAGCAGTTCTTC.

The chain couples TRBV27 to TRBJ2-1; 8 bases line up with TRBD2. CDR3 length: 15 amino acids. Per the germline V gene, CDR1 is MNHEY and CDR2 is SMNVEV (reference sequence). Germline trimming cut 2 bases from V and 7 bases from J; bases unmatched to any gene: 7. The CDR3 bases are TGTGCCAGCAGTTTAGCGGGAGGTTCGAGGAATGAGCAGTTCTTC. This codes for CASSLAGGSRNEQFF.

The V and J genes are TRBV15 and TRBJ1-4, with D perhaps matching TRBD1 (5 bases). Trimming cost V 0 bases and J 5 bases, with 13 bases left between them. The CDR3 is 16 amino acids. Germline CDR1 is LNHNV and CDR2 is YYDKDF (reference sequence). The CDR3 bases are TGTGCCACCAGCAGAGATGGAGGGACCGGAAATGAAAAACTGTTTTTT. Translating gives CATSRDGGTGNEKLFF.

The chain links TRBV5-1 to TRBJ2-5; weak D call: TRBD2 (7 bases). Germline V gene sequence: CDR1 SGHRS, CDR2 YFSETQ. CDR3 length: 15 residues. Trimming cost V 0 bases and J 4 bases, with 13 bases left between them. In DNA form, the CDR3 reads TGCGCCAGCAGCTTGGAAGGGGGGGCTGGAGAGACCCAGTACTTC. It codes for CASSLEGGAGETQYF.

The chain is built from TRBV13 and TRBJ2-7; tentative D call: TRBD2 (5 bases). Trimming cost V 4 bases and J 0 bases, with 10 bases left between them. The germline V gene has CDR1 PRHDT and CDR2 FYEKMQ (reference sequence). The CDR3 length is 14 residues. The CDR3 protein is CASSSEGLSYEQYF. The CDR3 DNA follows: TGTGCCAGCAGCTCCGAGGGTCTCTCCTACGAGCAGTACTTC. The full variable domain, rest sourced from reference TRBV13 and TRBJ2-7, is AAGVIQSPRHLIKEKRETATLKCYPIPRHDTVYWYQQGPGQDPQFLISFYEKMQSDKGSIPDRFSAQQFSDYHSELNMSSLELGDSALYFCASSSEGLSYEQYFGPGTRLTVT.